One and the same sample provided the 13 T cell receptor beta chains below, sequenced in a study of blood T cell repertoires in COVID-19. Profiled with immunoSEQ multiplex PCR; TCRdb holds only in-frame clones, not every one. The sample includes more than 85,000 clones, roughly 79% of them seen just once. The sequenced material came from peripheral blood. The receptors stem from a woman between 65 and 79 years old with acute or convalescent COVID-19.

In this sample, this clone turned up once. The CDR3, as DNA: TGTGCCTCCTCCATGAGTACAGATACGCAGTATTTT. This translates into CASSMSTDTQYF. This chain uses TRBV30 with TRBJ2-3; D is uncertain. V was shortened by 7 bases and J by 3 bases, with 11 bases between the two germline ends. The CDR3 runs to 12 residues. CDR1 and CDR2 (germline): GTSNPN, SVGIG (reference sequence).

V and J are TRBV29-1 and TRBJ2-7, with 8 bases matching TRBD1. This CDR3 is built from 13 residues. Looked up from germline, CDR1 is SQVTM and CDR2 is ANQGSEA. The J segment lost 6 bases and the V segment lost 7 bases, leaving 11 bases of the junction unmatched. The CDR3 DNA reads as TGCAGCGCTTGCCCATATGGACAGGGCGAGCAGTACTTC. It specifies CSACPYGQGEQYF.

The chain carries TRBV7-2 and TRBJ2-2, with TRBD2 matching 7 bases. CDR1 is SGHTA and CDR2 is FQGNSA in the germline V gene. The ends lost 6 bases at V and 2 bases at J; junction bases unmatched: 6. CDR3 length: 15 residues. The CDR3 DNA is TGTGCCAGCAGGCCCAGCGGGATAAACACCGGGGAGCTGTTTTTT. This codes for CASRPSGINTGELFF.

The chain links TRBV19 to TRBJ2-3; 11 bases agree with TRBD2. Germline CDR1 and CDR2: LNHDA and SQIVND (reference sequence). The CDR3 runs 16 residues. With V trimmed by 5 bases and J by 2 bases, 6 bases remained unmatched. The CDR3 is CASSLASGGNTDTQYF. CDR3 sequence (DNA): TGTGCCAGTAGTTTGGCTAGCGGGGGGAACACAGATACGCAGTATTTT.

A single count supports this clone. V gene TRBV4-3 combines with J gene TRBJ1-3; D gene uncertain. This CDR3 region has 16 residues. V gave up 0 bases and J gave up 0 bases, with 9 bases separating them. Germline assignment: CDR1 LGHNA and CDR2 YSLEER. The CDR3 here is CASSQDRASSGNTIYF. DNA for the CDR3: TGCGCCAGCAGCCAAGATCGCGCTTCCTCTGGAAACACCATATATTTT.

The rearrangement joins TRBV29-1 to TRBJ1-2; 8 bases agree with TRBD1. The germline V gene has CDR1 SQVTM and CDR2 ANQGSEA. The length of the CDR3 is 14 residues. J was trimmed by 6 bases and V by 5 bases; bases with no gene match: 11. The CDR3 sequence is CSVHDRGGNNGYTF. DNA of the CDR3: TGCAGCGTTCACGACAGGGGAGGGAATAATGGCTACACCTTC. The variable domain in full, with the rest retrieved from reference TRBV29-1 and TRBJ1-2, is SAVISQKPSRDICQRGTSLTIQCQVDSQVTMMFWYRQQPGQSLTLIATANQGSEATYESGFVIDKFPISRPNLTFSTLTVSNMSPEDSSIYLCSVHDRGGNNGYTFGSGTRLTVV.

This clone was seen just once. The chain carries TRBV5-6 and TRBJ2-7, with 7 bases matching TRBD1. Losses at the gene ends were 3 bases for V and 6 bases for J; bases not matched to a gene: 6. CDR1 is SGHDT and CDR2 is YYEEEE in the germline V gene. The CDR3 has 13 amino acids. CDR3 sequence: CASSYNRGLEQYF. The CDR3, as DNA: TGTGCCAGCAGCTACAACAGGGGCCTCGAGCAGTACTTC.

The gene calls are TRBV28 and TRBJ1-4, with 11 bases lining up with TRBD1. The V and J ends lost 5 bases and 7 bases, in that order; junction bases with no gene match: 6. Germline V gene lookup returns CDR1 MDHEN and CDR2 SYDVKM. This CDR3 region has 15 residues. The CDR3 sequence: CASSAPGTGGEKLFF. The CDR3 coding sequence is TGTGCCAGCAGTGCTCCCGGGACAGGGGGTGAAAAACTGTTTTTT.

This clone is a singleton in its sample. This sequence joins TRBV9 and TRBJ2-5; 8 bases line up with TRBD1. The germline V gene has CDR1 SGDLS and CDR2 YYNGEE. This CDR3 is 16 amino acids long. After removal of 4 bases from V and 0 bases from J, the junction contained 8 bases not matched to a gene. This CDR3 is CASSPRDRLYQETQYF. CDR3 sequence (DNA): TGTGCCAGCAGCCCCAGGGACAGGCTGTACCAAGAGACCCAGTACTTC.

V usage is TRBV4-2 and J usage is TRBJ2-5; 10 nucleotides line up with TRBD1. Germline CDR1 and CDR2: LGHNA and YNFKEQ. V lost 0 bases to trimming and J lost 3 bases; unmatched junction nucleotides: 1. CDR3 length equals 15 residues. The CDR3 here is CASSQEGTGEETQYF. CDR3 sequence (DNA): TGTGCCAGCAGCCAAGAAGGGACAGGGGAAGAGACCCAGTACTTC.

The rearrangement uses TRBV2 and TRBJ1-6, with 10 bases aligning to TRBD1. There are 14 residues in the CDR3. V dropped 8 bases and J dropped 10; count of bases not matched to a gene: 8. Germline values: CDR1 SNHLY, CDR2 FYNNEI. In DNA, the CDR3 is TGTGCCAGCGGCTGGGACAGGGGATTCTCACCCCTCCACTTT. Encoded protein: CASGWDRGFSPLHF. Full variable domain (rest looked up from reference TRBV2 and TRBJ1-6): EPEVTQTPSHQVTQMGQEVILRCVPISNHLYFYWYRQILGQKVEFLVSFYNNEISEKSEIFDDQFSVERPDGSNFTLKIRSTKLEDSAMYFCASGWDRGFSPLHFGNGTRLTVT.

The rearrangement uses TRBV28 and TRBJ1-4; D not certain. CDR1 is MDHEN and CDR2 is SYDVKM in the germline V gene. V was trimmed by 5 bases and J by 0 bases, leaving 10 bases between them. CDR3 length equals 15 residues. The chain's CDR3 is CASSPIDATNEKLFF. CDR3 in DNA: TGTGCCAGCAGTCCTATAGATGCAACTAATGAAAAACTGTTTTTT. Combining the CDR3 with reference TRBV28 and TRBJ1-4 gives the whole variable domain DVKVTQSSRYLVKRTGEKVFLECVQDMDHENMFWYRQDPGLGLRLIYFSYDVKMKEKGDIPEGYSVSREKKERFSLILESASTNQTSMYLCASSPIDATNEKLFFGSGTQLSVL.

The rearrangement links TRBV5-1 to TRBJ2-5; 8 bases match TRBD2. The CDR3 extends over 15 amino acids. Unmatched junction bases numbered 10, after V lost 4 bases and J lost 5 bases. Germline V gives CDR1 SGHRS, CDR2 YFSETQ. CDR3 loop: CASSRGLAGEETQYF. CDR3 sequence (DNA): TGCGCCAGCAGCCGGGGGCTAGCGGGTGAGGAGACCCAGTACTTC.